This paragraph covers one TCR beta chain sequence. This CDR3 region has 15 residues. Per the germline V gene, CDR1 is MNHEY and CDR2 is SVGAGI. Trimming removed 2 bases at V and 2 bases at J, with 13 bases between. This record belongs to a study of shared clonotypes between healthy human individuals. Study-level information: Plates per donor: three CD4 naive, three CD4 memory, two CD8 naive, one CD8 memory.

CD8 cells classed as naive were CD45RO-negative and positively selected for CCR7, excluding terminally differentiated effector memory CD45RA+ cells. Sequenced by immunoSEQ multiplex PCR; TCRdb stores in-frame clones only, minus some. The data hold about 1,800,000 clones, with approximately 95% observed a single time. The sequence was collected from a man younger than 35 in good health. This chain connects TRBV6-5 to TRBJ2-7; D may correspond to TRBD1 or TRBD2 (5 bases each). The specimen was naive CD8+ T cells sorted from blood. The CDR3, as DNA: TGTGCCAGCAGTTACCTGAGAGGGGCCCCCTACGAGCAGTACTTC. Translated: CASSYLRGAPYEQYF.